This passage covers 16 T cell receptor beta chains from one sample sequenced in a study of shared clonotypes between healthy human individuals. The table came from immunoSEQ multiplex PCR; TCRdb's copy has only in-frame clones and leaves some out. The table shows some 690,000 clones, with roughly 91% occurring only once. The material sequenced was memory CD8+ T cells from PBMCs. The subset denotes: CD45RO+ cells pooled with CCR7-negative TemRA cells. The receptors shown here come from a man between 18 and 29 years old in good health. Some clones in this sample may be carry-over from other donors' samples.

Note on this clone: The same CDR3 arises from other DNA sequences in this sample as well. The chain recombines TRBV20-1 with TRBJ2-7; possible D gene TRBD1, 6 bases. Germline V gene lookup returns CDR1 DFQATT and CDR2 SNEGSKA (reference sequence). CDR3 size: 11 residues. Between the trimmed V and J ends, which lost 5 bases and 3 bases, there was a span of 8 bases. The CDR3 nucleotides are TGCAGTGCTTCCAGGGGCTACGAGCAGTACTTC. Its translation is CSASRGYEQYF.

The rearrangement uses TRBV5-1 and TRBJ2-2, with TRBD1 identical over 8 bases. The CDR3 is made up of 20 amino acids. V gave up 4 bases and J gave up 4 bases; unmatched junction bases: 21. CDR1 is SGHRS, CDR2 YFSETQ, per germline. CDR3 DNA sequence: TGCGCCAGCAGCACGCCCGAAAGACAGGGGCCCCGACGGGGCACCGGGGAGCTGTTTTTT. Residues: CASSTPERQGPRRGTGELFF.

The rearrangement links TRBV7-3 to TRBJ1-1; the match to TRBD1 covers 10 bases. Germline V gives CDR1 SGHTA, CDR2 FQGTGA. V lost 5 bases to trimming and J lost 8 bases; unmatched junction nucleotides: 11. This CDR3 has 15 residues. This chain's CDR3 is CASSPGTGEAIEAFF. CDR3 bases: TGTGCCAGCAGCCCCGGGACAGGGGAGGCTATCGAAGCTTTCTTT. Drawing the rest from reference TRBV7-3 and TRBJ1-1, the complete variable domain is GAGVSQTPSNKVTEKGKYVELRCDPISGHTALYWYRQSLGQGPEFLIYFQGTGAADDSGLPNDRFFAVRPEGSVSTLKIQRTERGDSAVYLCASSPGTGEAIEAFFGQGTRLTVV.

This rearrangement joins TRBV30 to TRBJ1-5, with a tentative D call TRBD1 (5 bases). Per the germline V gene, CDR1 is GTSNPN and CDR2 is SVGIG (reference sequence). The V end was cut by 3 bases, the J end by 0 bases, with 21 bases between. The CDR3 sequence is 18 residues long. The CDR3 DNA sequence: TGTGCCTGGAGAGGGAGAGACAGATGGATTTATAGCAATCAGCCCCAGCATTTT. It codes for CAWRGRDRWIYSNQPQHF. Full variable domain (missing parts from reference TRBV30 and TRBJ1-5): SQTIHQWPATLVQPVGSPLSLECTVEGTSNPNLYWYRQAAGRGLQLLFYSVGIGQISSEVPQNLSASRPQDRQFILSSKKLLLSDSGFYLCAWRGRDRWIYSNQPQHFGDGTRLSIL.

J is TRBJ1-2 and V is TRBV19; 7 bases map to TRBD1. V lost 5 bases to trimming and J lost 5 bases; unmatched junction nucleotides: 5. There are 13 residues in the CDR3. Germline V gene data show CDR1 as LNHDA and CDR2 as SQIVND (reference sequence). The CDR3 region is CASSSGTVYGYTF. CDR3 coding DNA: TGTGCCAGTAGTTCAGGGACAGTTTATGGCTACACCTTC.

The rearrangement joins TRBV9 to TRBJ2-1; TRBD1 matches 7 bases. This CDR3 has 15 residues. Germline V gene sequence: CDR1 SGDLS, CDR2 YYNGEE. V shed 4 bases and J 4 bases; nucleotides not matched to a gene: 8. The CDR3 here is CASSLAGTDYNEQFF. The CDR3 DNA reads as TGTGCCAGCAGCCTCGCCGGGACAGATTACAATGAGCAGTTCTTC.

CDR3 sequence (DNA): TGTGCCAGCAGCATCCTGTTAGCGGGAGGACGCGAGCAGTACTTC. Its protein is CASSILLAGGREQYF. The chain recombines TRBV11-2 with TRBJ2-7; 10 bases map to TRBD2. The CDR3 covers 15 residues. Germline assignment: CDR1 SGHAT and CDR2 FQNNGV. Trimming cost V 5 bases and J 6 bases; bases outside gene matches: 10.

This rearrangement joins TRBV27 to TRBJ2-1; TRBD2 aligns across 11 bases. The germline V gene encodes CDR1 MNHEY and CDR2 SMNVEV (reference sequence). The CDR3 sequence is 17 residues long. Germline trimming cut 1 base from V and 8 bases from J; bases unmatched to any gene: 10. The chain's CDR3 is CASSLLLAGGPGDEQFF. CDR3 DNA sequence: TGTGCCAGCAGTTTATTGTTAGCGGGAGGGCCTGGCGATGAGCAGTTCTTC.

The chain has TRBV4-3 and TRBJ2-2; D remains unclear. Trimming pared 0 bases from V and 7 bases from J, leaving 18 bases between. CDR1 and CDR2 (germline): LGHNA, YSLEER. The CDR3 spans 17 residues. The CDR3 reads CASSQDRGAGRRGELFF. CDR3 sequence (DNA): TGCGCCAGCAGCCAAGATAGAGGAGCTGGGCGGCGCGGGGAGCTGTTTTTT.

The chain employs TRBV27 and TRBJ2-1, with 7 positions matching TRBD1. The V gene's germline CDR1 is MNHEY and CDR2 SMNVEV (reference sequence). The CDR3 covers 12 residues. V shed 3 bases and J 8 bases; nucleotides not matched to a gene: 1. Here the CDR3 DNA reads TGTGCCAGCAGTTTCACAGGGGATGAGCAGTTCTTC. Translating gives CASSFTGDEQFF.

The chain links TRBV6-5 to TRBJ1-2; D not certain. The CDR3 loop spans 14 amino acids. Per germline, CDR1 MNHEY and CDR2 SVGAGI. The V end lost 4 bases, the J end lost 3 bases, and 12 bases lay between the germline ends. CDR3 coding DNA: TGTGCCAGCAGTTCGGGTCGCAGGCACTATGGCTACACCTTC. Protein sequence: CASSSGRRHYGYTF.

This clone came up a few times. The rearrangement links TRBV27 to TRBJ1-4; 11 bases match TRBD1. The CDR3 is 15 amino acids. The trim removed 4 bases at V and 10 bases at J, leaving 8 bases unmatched. The germline CDR1 and CDR2 sequences are MNHEY and SMNVEV (reference sequence). As DNA, the CDR3 is TGTGCCAGCAGTTCCAAGGACAGGGGGCTCGGAAAACTGTTTTTT. Encoded protein: CASSSKDRGLGKLFF.

This clone was recorded once. The chain recombines TRBV19 with TRBJ2-2; either TRBD1 or TRBD2 may fit D (5 bases each). The germline gives CDR1 LNHDA, CDR2 SQIVND (reference sequence). This CDR3 is built from 19 residues. V was shortened by 7 bases and J by 3 bases, with 27 bases between the two germline ends. The CDR3 sequence: CASTPAGRYEVKDTGELFF. CDR3 sequence (DNA): TGTGCCAGTACCCCCGCAGGGAGATATGAGGTCAAGGACACCGGGGAGCTGTTTTTT.

V gene TRBV19 combines with J gene TRBJ2-7; TRBD2 matches at 10 bases. V dropped 3 bases and J dropped 3; count of bases not matched to a gene: 5. The CDR3 has 15 residues. From germline, CDR1 is LNHDA and CDR2 SQIVND (reference sequence). The CDR3 DNA reads TGTGCCAGTAGTATCCTAGCGGGAGATATCTACGAGCAGTACTTC. Its protein product is CASSILAGDIYEQYF.

This chain links TRBV6-6 with TRBJ2-1, with 9 nucleotides matching TRBD2. Germline values: CDR1 MNHNY, CDR2 SVGAGI (reference sequence). Losses at the gene ends were 2 bases for V and 8 bases for J; bases not matched to a gene: 4. This CDR3 has 14 residues. The DNA for the CDR3 is TGTGCCAGCAGTTACGGGGTAGCGGGAGATGAGCAGTTCTTC. This gives the protein CASSYGVAGDEQFF.

The sample holds one count of this clone. The rearrangement uses TRBV7-6 and TRBJ2-7; 8 nucleotides agree with TRBD1. Unmatched junction bases numbered 2, after V lost 1 base and J lost 3 bases. The CDR3 consists of 14 residues. Germline V CDR1 and CDR2: SGHVS, FNYEAQ. CDR3 residues: CASSLGTGYYEQYF. The CDR3 region has the DNA TGTGCCAGCAGCTTAGGGACAGGGTACTACGAGCAGTACTTC. The full variable domain, rest sourced from reference TRBV7-6 and TRBJ2-7, is GAGVSQSPRYKVTKRGQDVALRCDPISGHVSLYWYRQALGQGPEFLTYFNYEAQQDKSGLPNDRFSAERPEGSISTLTIQRTEQRDSAMYRCASSLGTGYYEQYFGPGTRLTVT.